What follows describes a single T cell receptor beta chain. The target of this receptor is not known. No much larger clone exists at a distance of one base, and base qualities are not known. The treatment or condition label, as the study defines it: oral pan-JAK inhibitor, 5-10 mg twice daily. Lesional scalp punch biopsies and peripheral blood were collected from alopecia areata patients. PBMCs were isolated by density centrifugation and stained for CD3, CD4 and CD8, and CD4+ and CD8+ T cells were sorted on a FACSAria. Receptors were amplified or captured by the immunoSEQ multiplex PCR assay. RNA was extracted from all samples and reverse transcribed into cDNA, which served as template for TCR sequencing. First-strand cDNA was synthesized with SuperScript III using a 2:1 mix of oligo-dT and random hexamers. A synthetic immune receptor repertoire was used to gauge amplification bias, and whatever bias remained was removed computationally. On the authors' methods: Raw reads were preprocessed to remove errors, and CDR3 was defined by IMGT conventions from the conserved cysteine to phenylalanine. Clonality was computed by normalizing Shannon entropy by log2 of the number of productive unique TCRs and subtracting the result from 1. Whether scalp clones were CD4 or CD8 was inferred by matching scalp TCRbeta sequences against CD4 and CD8 repertoires sorted from blood. In its TCRdb copy, this immuneACCESS table keeps in-frame sequences only and misses some clones. Where compared with another copy, unresolved V genes explain less than half of these, and the others have no known cause. V and J calls and clone size are as listed in that table; D and trimming were resolved from the DNA. The table for this sample lists 200,000 to 250,000 clones; around two fifths of them were counted only once. The ten top clones hold around 0.48% of the sample.

The data were obtained in a study of CD8+ T cells in alopecia areata (dated by TCRdb to the late 2010s). Context from the whole study: Treated patients were enrolled in an open-label pilot trial of oral tofacitinib at 5 to 10 mg twice daily for moderate-to-severe alopecia areata. Tofacitinib was administered for 6 to 18 months, and 6 months of follow-up off drug were then conducted to assess delayed response and recurrence. The SALT score, which quantifies the percentage of affected scalp surface area, was used to measure disease severity in treated patients. To study T cell clonal expansion in alopecia areata, the researchers applied high-throughput TCRbeta sequencing to both the C3H/HeJ mouse model and human patients. In humans, TCRbeta sequencing was performed on scalp tissue and on sorted CD4+ and CD8+ peripheral blood T cells from healthy controls and from patients with patchy or totalis/universalis alopecia areata. Tofacitinib-treated patients had biopsies at baseline and at 4 and 24 weeks of treatment, with a later scalp biopsy in several patients. Scalp clonality was compared across normal scalp (n=4), patchy alopecia areata scalp (n=8), and alopecia totalis/universalis scalp (n=8). The RNA source kit depended on sample type: the PAXgene miRNA kit for fixed scalp, the miRNeasy kit for PBMCs, and the RNeasy kit for mouse skin. Amplification of TCRbeta CDR3 regions was done by immunoSEQ multiplex PCR using 35 Vbeta forward primers and 13 Jbeta reverse primers. Beyond this particular receptor, the publication reports: With tofacitinib, both scalp clonality and the number of expanded CD8+ clones among the top 100 scalp clones went down significantly. Many expanded lesional clones were found to persist in scalp and blood during tofacitinib treatment, and relapse after treatment cessation may be partly explained by this persistence. Scalp TCR repertoire analysis is complicated because resident alphabeta T cells in normal human skin are also sequenced, whereas mouse skin is dominated by gammadelta T cells. Lesional scalp, especially in alopecia totalis/universalis, showed higher clonality and more expanded CD8+ clones than normal scalp, suggesting antigenic drive. TCR sequences shared between patients were less clear than in mice, possibly partly because of HLA diversity in the patient population. Because the treated cohort was small and had only one nonresponder, larger studies are needed to examine links between baseline CD8+ expansion and response.

The source is a human donor with alopecia areata. Sequencing was performed on CD4+ T cells sorted from blood, taken at roughly week 30, from a patient treated with tofacitinib.

The CDR3 region reads CASYPPGNTEAFF. The nucleotide sequence is given as TGCGCCAGCTATCCGCCAGGGAACACTGAAGCTTTCTTT. The rearrangement combines TRBV5-1 with TRBJ1-1; the D gene cannot be named for sure. Between the V and J ends, shortened by 7 bases and 1 base respectively, the junction contains 11 bases. CDR1 and CDR2 are read off the germline V gene as SGHRS and YFSETQ. The CDR3 measures 13 amino acids from cysteine to phenylalanine. The only DNA kept is the CDR3, 39 bases in frame from the first base.